Detailed here is one TCR beta chain. Its specificity is not known. This sample is part of a study of cytotoxic CD8 clonotypes in ibrutinib-treated CLL. On the study more broadly: Partial responders around 25, complete 2; some twelve progressed and approximately 15 stayed in remission by median roughly 70 months. Findings and limits, study-wide: Samples from sustained-remission and progressing patients were taken at different times. Pretreatment clonality was elevated relative to age-matched healthy donors and paralleled circulating CD8+ T-cell counts.

Depths of 1 in 200,000 to 1 in 1 million T cells were the sequencing target. The assay was immunoSEQ multiplex PCR, and TCRdb's table has in-frame clones only and misses some. The table lists fewer than 400,000 clones, under 70% of them singletons. The germline V and J ends were trimmed by 4 bases and 1 base, with 20 bases remaining between them. The length of the CDR3 is 17 residues. Germline V gene lookup returns CDR1 SGHRS and CDR2 YFSETQ. Sample: PBMCs, taken after 36 months of ibrutinib treatment. The chain has TRBV5-1 and TRBJ2-5; D ambiguous. The origin of this receptor is a human donor with chronic lymphocytic leukemia. The CDR3 DNA follows: TGCGCCAGCAGCCTACTTCTTGGTTTGGGGTTCCAAGAGACCCAGTACTTC. Translating it yields CASSLLLGLGFQETQYF.